This T cell receptor (beta chain) was captured by sequencing in a study of blood T cell repertoires in COVID-19. Study details: PBMCs, B-cell-depleted T cells, or T cells provided the cDNA or gDNA that made up the material.

Enrollees, about 18 to 89 years old, lived in 24 US areas. Membership in each cohort depended on participant-reported clinical history. Under the authors' procedure: Amplification of reference gene primers provided the estimated nucleated cell counts. Produced via immunoSEQ multiplex PCR; TCRdb's table is partial and in-frame only. For V, J and clone size, that table is used; D and trimming come from the DNA. This table has fewer than 250,000 clones, 87% appearing once. With 8 bases removed from V and 1 base from J, the gap between germline ends came to 9 bases. Germline lookup yields CDR1 MNHEY and CDR2 SVGAGI. The CDR3 extends over 13 amino acids.

This TCR was recovered from a woman aged 25 to 39 with acute COVID-19. The source material was PBMCs or T cells enriched from blood (not recorded which). The chain recombines TRBV6-5 with TRBJ1-3; maybe TRBD1 (5 bases). The CDR3, as DNA: TGTGCCAGCGGGGGGGGTTCTGGAAACACCATATATTTT. Encoded protein: CASGGGSGNTIYF.